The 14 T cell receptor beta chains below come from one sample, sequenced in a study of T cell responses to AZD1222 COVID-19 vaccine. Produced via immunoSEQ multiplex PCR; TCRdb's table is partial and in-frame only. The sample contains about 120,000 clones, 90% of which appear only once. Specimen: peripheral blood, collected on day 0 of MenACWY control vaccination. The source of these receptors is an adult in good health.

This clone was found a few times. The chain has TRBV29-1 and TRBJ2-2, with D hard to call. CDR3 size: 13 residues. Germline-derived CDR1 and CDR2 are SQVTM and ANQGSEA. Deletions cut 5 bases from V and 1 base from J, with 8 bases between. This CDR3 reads CSVQVLNTGELFF. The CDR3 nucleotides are TGCAGCGTTCAGGTTTTGAACACCGGGGAGCTGTTTTTT.

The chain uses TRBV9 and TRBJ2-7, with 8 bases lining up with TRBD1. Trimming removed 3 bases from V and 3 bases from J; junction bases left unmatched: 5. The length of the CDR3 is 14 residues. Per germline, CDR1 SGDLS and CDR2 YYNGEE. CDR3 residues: CASSGGQAFYEQYV. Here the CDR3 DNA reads TGTGCCAGCAGCGGGGGACAGGCCTTCTACGAGCAGTACGTC.

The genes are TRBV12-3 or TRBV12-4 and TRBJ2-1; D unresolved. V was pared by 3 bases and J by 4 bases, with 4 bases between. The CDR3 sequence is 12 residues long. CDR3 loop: CASSLSYNEQFF. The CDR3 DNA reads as TGTGCCAGCAGTTTGTCATACAATGAGCAGTTCTTC.

The DNA of the CDR3 is TGTGCCAGCAGTGAAGAACCAGGGACCCAGGGGGGCTACACCTTC. Amino acids: CASSEEPGTQGGYTF. The chain joins TRBV6-1 to TRBJ1-2, with a tentative D call TRBD1 (6 bases). This CDR3 contains 15 residues. Trimming took off 1 base at V and 8 bases at J, with 17 bases between the two ends. Germline V gene data show CDR1 as MNHNS and CDR2 as SASEGT.

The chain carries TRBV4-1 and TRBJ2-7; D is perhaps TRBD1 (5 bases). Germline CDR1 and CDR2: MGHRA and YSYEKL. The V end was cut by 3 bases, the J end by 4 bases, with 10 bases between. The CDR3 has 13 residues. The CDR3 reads CASSHRQGYEQYF. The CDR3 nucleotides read TGCGCCAGCAGCCATAGGCAGGGATACGAGCAGTACTTC.

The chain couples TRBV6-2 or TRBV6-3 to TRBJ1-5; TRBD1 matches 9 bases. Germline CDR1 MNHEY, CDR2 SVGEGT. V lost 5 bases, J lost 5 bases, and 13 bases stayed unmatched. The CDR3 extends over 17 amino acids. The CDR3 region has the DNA TGTGCCAGCAGTAGAGCCGGGACAGGGTTTGCCGATCAGCCCCAGCATTTT. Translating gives CASSRAGTGFADQPQHF.

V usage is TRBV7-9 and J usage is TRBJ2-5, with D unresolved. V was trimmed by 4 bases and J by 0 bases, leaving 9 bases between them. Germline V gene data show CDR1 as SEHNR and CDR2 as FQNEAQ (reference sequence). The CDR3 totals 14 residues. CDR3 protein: CASSSSGNQETQYF. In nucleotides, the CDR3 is TGTGCCAGCAGCTCTTCGGGCAACCAAGAGACCCAGTACTTC. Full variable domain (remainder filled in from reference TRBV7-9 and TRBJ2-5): DTGVSQNPRHKITKRGQNVTFRCDPISEHNRLYWYRQTLGQGPEFLTYFQNEAQLEKSRLLSDRFSAERPKGSFSTLEIQRTEQGDSAMYLCASSSSGNQETQYFGPGTRLLVL.

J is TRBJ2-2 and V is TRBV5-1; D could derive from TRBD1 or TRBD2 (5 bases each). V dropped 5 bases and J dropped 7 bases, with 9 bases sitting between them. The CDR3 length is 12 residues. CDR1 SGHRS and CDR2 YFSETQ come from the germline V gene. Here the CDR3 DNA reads TGCGCCAGCAGGGGGGTTTTCGGGGAGCTGTTTTTT. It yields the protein CASRGVFGELFF.

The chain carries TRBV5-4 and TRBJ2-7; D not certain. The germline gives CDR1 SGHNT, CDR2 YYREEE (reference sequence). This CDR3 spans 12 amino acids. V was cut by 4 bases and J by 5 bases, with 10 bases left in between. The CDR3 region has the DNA TGTGCCAGCAGCCTGTCGGGTAACGAGCAGTACGTC. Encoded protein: CASSLSGNEQYV.

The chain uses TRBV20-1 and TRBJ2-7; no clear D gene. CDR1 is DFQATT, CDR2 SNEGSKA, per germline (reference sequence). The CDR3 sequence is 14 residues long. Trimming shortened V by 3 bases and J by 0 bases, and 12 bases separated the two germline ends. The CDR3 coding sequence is TGCAGTGCTAGTGGCAGTCCCGGCTCCTACGAGCAGTACTTC. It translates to CSASGSPGSYEQYF.

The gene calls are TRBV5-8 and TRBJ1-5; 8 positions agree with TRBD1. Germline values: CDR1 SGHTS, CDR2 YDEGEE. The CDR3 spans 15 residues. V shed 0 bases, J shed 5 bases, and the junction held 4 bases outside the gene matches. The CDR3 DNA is TGTGCCAGCAGCTTGGAGGACAGGGCGTATCAGCCCCAGCATTTT. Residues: CASSLEDRAYQPQHF.

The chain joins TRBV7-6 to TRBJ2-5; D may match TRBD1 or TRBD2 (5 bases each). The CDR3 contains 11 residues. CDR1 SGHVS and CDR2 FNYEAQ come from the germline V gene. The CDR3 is CALGGQETQYF. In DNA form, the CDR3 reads TGTGCTCTTGGGGGCCAAGAGACCCAGTACTTC. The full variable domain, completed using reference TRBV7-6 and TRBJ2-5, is GAGVSQSPRYKVTKRGQDVALRCDPISGHVSLYWYRQALGQGPEFLTYFNYEAQQDKSGLPNDRFSAERPEGSISTLTIQRTEQRDSAMYRCALGGQETQYFGPGTRLLVL.

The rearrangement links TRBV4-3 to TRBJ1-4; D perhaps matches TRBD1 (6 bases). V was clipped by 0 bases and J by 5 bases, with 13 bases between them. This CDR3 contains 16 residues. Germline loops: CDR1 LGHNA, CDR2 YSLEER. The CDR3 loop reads CASSQDLWRGNEKLFF. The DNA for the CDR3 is TGCGCCAGCAGCCAAGATCTTTGGAGGGGGAATGAAAAACTGTTTTTT.

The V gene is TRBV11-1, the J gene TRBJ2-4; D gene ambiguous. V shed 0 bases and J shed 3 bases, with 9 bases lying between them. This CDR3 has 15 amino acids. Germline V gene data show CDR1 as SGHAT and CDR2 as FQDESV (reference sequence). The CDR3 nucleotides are TGTGCCAGCAGCTTAGCGCTCGTGGGCAAAAACATTCAGTACTTC. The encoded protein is CASSLALVGKNIQYF. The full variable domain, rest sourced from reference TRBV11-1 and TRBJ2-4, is EAEVAQSPRYKITEKSQAVAFWCDPISGHATLYWYRQILGQGPELLVQFQDESVVDDSQLPKDRFSAERLKGVDSTLKIQPAELGDSAMYLCASSLALVGKNIQYFGAGTRLSVL.